This TCR beta chain was recovered during a study of cytomegalovirus exposure and HLA in healthy donors. The wider study: Genetic ancestry analysis placed under 90% of the 398 donors that were genotyped in the Caucasian-associated cluster.

The study ran its PCR with 60 Vbeta and 13 Jbeta primers. Generated by immunoSEQ multiplex PCR, the TCRdb table keeps only in-frame clones and is missing some. The sample holds 150,000 to 200,000 clones; 80% to 85% are singletons and the top ten take 0.2% to 0.3%. Germline lookup yields CDR1 SGHTA and CDR2 FQGNSA. The CDR3 sequence is 17 residues long. With V trimmed by 5 bases and J by 3 bases, 8 bases remained unmatched. General study results and limits: Productive rates of about 87% or about 30% were seen for most TCR beta V segments in an earlier analysis. Later analysis found that TCR beta chains associated with HLA were more clonally expanded than other, equally common chains.

In regard to this clone: What it recognizes is unknown.

Among the donors, all were healthy bone marrow donors. This TCR was sampled from a boy younger than 18 in good health and CMV-seronegative. The chain recombines TRBV7-2 with TRBJ2-2; 11 nucleotides line up with TRBD2. The material sequenced was PBMCs. CDR3 region: CASSLRTSGSYTGELFF. For the CDR3, the DNA is TGTGCCAGCAGCCTGCGGACTAGCGGGTCCTACACCGGGGAGCTGTTTTTT.